A single sample gave rise to the 25 T cell receptor beta chains below, sequenced in a study of beta chain features in type 1 diabetes. Expressed TCRB transcripts got sequenced, as all isolated RNA was reverse transcribed. Profiled with immunoSEQ multiplex PCR; TCRdb holds only in-frame clones, not every one. Among over 100,000 clones listed, 40% were seen once. Material for sequencing was stem cell memory CD4+ T cells from blood. The source is a woman younger than 30 in good health.

The chain uses TRBV4-3 and TRBJ1-2, with 12 positions matching TRBD1. CDR1 and CDR2 (germline): LGHNA, YSLEER. With V trimmed by 4 bases and J by 5 bases, 5 bases remained unmatched. CDR3 length: 15 residues. The CDR3 nucleotides read TGCGCCAGCAGCCGTGGGACAGGGGGCAAGTATGGCTACACCTTC. Its protein product is CASSRGTGGKYGYTF.

In this sample, this clone turned up a few times. The chain is built from TRBV7-9 and TRBJ2-1, with TRBD2 identical over 7 bases. Germline assignment: CDR1 SEHNR and CDR2 FQNEAQ (reference sequence). The length of the CDR3 is 15 residues. Trimming took 1 base from V and 6 from J; bases not matched to a gene: 6. Here the CDR3 DNA reads TGTGCCAGCAGCTTAGGCCCCGGGAGGCTCAATGAGCAGTTCTTC. Protein sequence: CASSLGPGRLNEQFF.

This rearrangement joins TRBV7-8 to TRBJ2-1; D remains ambiguous. Trimming stripped 1 base from V and 13 bases from J, with 17 bases between. The germline V gene has CDR1 SGHVS and CDR2 FQNEAQ. The CDR3 spans 14 residues. CDR3 nucleotides: TGTGCCAGCAGCTTAGAGTCCCTGAGAGGTTTTCAGTTCTTC. Translation: CASSLESLRGFQFF.

This clone was observed once. The chain recombines TRBV18 with TRBJ1-1; TRBD1 agrees at 10 bases. Germline V gene data show CDR1 as KGHSH and CDR2 as LQKENI. J was trimmed by 5 bases and V by 7 bases; bases with no gene match: 13. The CDR3 is 16 residues long. The DNA for the CDR3 is TGTGCCAGCTTACCGGGACAGGGGTCTGTTGGTACTGAAGCTTTCTTT. This sequence encodes CASLPGQGSVGTEAFF.

The V and J genes are TRBV7-2 and TRBJ2-1; D not resolved. The germline V gene encodes CDR1 SGHTA and CDR2 FQGNSA. Trimming took off 1 base at V and 6 bases at J, with 4 bases between the two ends. The CDR3 is 12 residues long. CDR3 residues: CASSLGANEQFF. For the CDR3, the DNA is TGTGCCAGCAGCTTAGGGGCCAATGAGCAGTTCTTC.

The CDR3 sequence: CASSLSGGRGYTF. DNA of the CDR3: TGTGCCAGCAGTTTGTCAGGGGGTCGGGGCTACACCTTC. V gene TRBV27 combines with J gene TRBJ1-2; 7 nucleotides align to TRBD1. The CDR3 is made up of 13 amino acids. Germline trimming cut 3 bases from V and 8 bases from J; bases unmatched to any gene: 6. Germline CDR1 MNHEY, CDR2 SMNVEV (reference sequence).

There are a few counts of this clone. V usage is TRBV7-9 and J usage is TRBJ2-1; D possibly corresponds to TRBD1 (6 bases). V was cut by 8 bases and J by 0 bases, with 20 bases left in between. The CDR3 has 17 residues. Germline lookup yields CDR1 SEHNR and CDR2 FQNEAQ (reference sequence). This chain's CDR3 is CASAGTTATSSYNEQFF. CDR3 nucleotides: TGTGCCAGCGCCGGGACAACCGCAACAAGCTCCTACAATGAGCAGTTCTTC.

The chain recombines TRBV6-5 with TRBJ1-1; 9 nucleotides match TRBD1. The CDR3 covers 14 residues. Per germline, CDR1 MNHEY and CDR2 SVGAGI. V dropped 7 bases and J dropped 1; count of bases not matched to a gene: 4. CDR3 nucleotides: TGTGCCAGCAACCTGGACAGGGGGAACACTGAAGCTTTCTTT. Its translation: CASNLDRGNTEAFF.

This clone was observed a handful of times. This chain joins TRBV5-5 and TRBJ1-2; 7 bases align to TRBD1. Germline-derived CDR1 and CDR2 are SGHKS and YYEKEE (reference sequence). The CDR3 totals 15 residues. The J segment lost 4 bases and the V segment lost 0 bases, leaving 6 bases of the junction unmatched. CDR3 in amino acids: CASSLAPGQAYGYTF. CDR3 in DNA: TGTGCCAGCAGCTTGGCGCCAGGACAGGCCTATGGCTACACCTTC. Filled out from reference TRBV5-5 and TRBJ1-2, the complete variable domain reads DAGVTQSPTHLIKTRGQQVTLRCSPISGHKSVSWYQQVLGQGPQFIFQYYEKEERGRGNFPDRFSARQFPNYSSELNVNALLLGDSALYLCASSLAPGQAYGYTFGSGTRLTVV.

This clone was recorded a few times. This rearrangement joins TRBV27 to TRBJ2-7; TRBD1 aligns across 8 bases. This CDR3 is 15 amino acids long. After removal of 6 bases from V and 0 bases from J, the junction contained 7 bases not matched to a gene. CDR1 MNHEY and CDR2 SMNVEV come from the germline V gene (reference sequence). The CDR3 DNA reads TGTGCCAGCAGGAAGGGACAGGCCACCTCCTACGAGCAGTACTTC. It codes for CASRKGQATSYEQYF.

The V gene is TRBV25-1, the J gene TRBJ1-5; 7 bases are a match to TRBD1. The junction had 6 bases not matched to a gene; V was cut back by 7 bases and J by 0 bases. Germline V CDR1 and CDR2: MGHDK, SYGVNS. The CDR3 sequence is 15 residues long. CDR3 nucleotides: TGTGCCAGCAACCCTCAGGGGGTTAGCAATCAGCCCCAGCATTTT. Translation gives CASNPQGVSNQPQHF.

The rearrangement uses TRBV7-9 and TRBJ2-5, with 7 bases matching TRBD2. The ends lost 5 bases at V and 0 bases at J; junction bases unmatched: 9. Germline V gene sequence: CDR1 SEHNR, CDR2 FQNEAQ (reference sequence). This CDR3 has 16 residues. The CDR3 DNA reads TGTGCCAGCAGCCCCCGAGCAGCGGGATACCAAGAGACCCAGTACTTC. This gives the protein CASSPRAAGYQETQYF.

The CDR3 region is CASSSLTRGFGANVLTF. CDR3 in DNA: TGTGCCAGCAGCTCCCTCACCCGAGGGTTTGGGGCCAACGTCCTGACTTTC. V gene TRBV11-2 combines with J gene TRBJ2-6; D might be TRBD2 (5 bases). V shed 4 bases and J shed 3 bases, with 16 bases lying between them. There are 17 residues in the CDR3. Germline loops: CDR1 SGHAT, CDR2 FQNNGV.

The V gene is TRBV9, the J gene TRBJ2-2; D is unclear. Germline lookup yields CDR1 SGDLS and CDR2 YYNGEE. Between the trimmed V and J ends, which lost 0 bases and 2 bases, there was a span of 8 bases. This CDR3 spans 15 amino acids. The CDR3 loop reads CASSVVSFNTGELFF. In DNA form, the CDR3 reads TGTGCCAGCAGCGTAGTTTCTTTTAACACCGGGGAGCTGTTTTTT.

The chain joins TRBV18 to TRBJ1-1, with 7 bases identical to TRBD1. Germline assignment: CDR1 KGHSH and CDR2 LQKENI. J gave up 5 bases and V 5 bases, and 17 bases lay outside the gene matches. There are 17 residues in the CDR3. The CDR3 DNA sequence: TGTGCCAGCTCAGCCACAGGGGTGTGGTTCGGAGTTACTGAAGCTTTCTTT. Residues: CASSATGVWFGVTEAFF.

The chain recombines TRBV19 with TRBJ2-7; 7 bases are shared with TRBD2. CDR1 and CDR2 (germline): LNHDA, SQIVND (reference sequence). The V gene end was trimmed by 4 bases and the J gene end by 4 bases; junction bases not matched to a gene: 4. The CDR3 loop spans 13 amino acids. The CDR3 DNA reads as TGTGCCAGTAGTAAGGCGGGGGTTTACGAGCAGTACTTC. Encoded protein: CASSKAGVYEQYF.

The rearrangement joins TRBV27 to TRBJ2-7, with 7 positions matching TRBD1. The CDR3 covers 14 residues. Germline V CDR1 and CDR2: MNHEY, SMNVEV (reference sequence). V dropped 4 bases and J dropped 4; count of bases not matched to a gene: 7. The chain's CDR3 is CASSSEGGLYEQYF. As DNA, the CDR3 is TGTGCCAGCAGTTCGGAAGGGGGCCTGTACGAGCAGTACTTC.

This clone has more than one count but fewer than ten. The chain carries TRBV7-2 and TRBJ2-7; TRBD2 is a possible D gene (5 bases). Trimming took off 4 bases at V and 0 bases at J, with 10 bases between the two ends. Looked up from germline, CDR1 is SGHTA and CDR2 is FQGNSA. This CDR3 comprises 14 residues. The CDR3 sequence: CASSSPGVSYEQYF. The CDR3 bases are TGTGCCAGCAGCTCACCCGGGGTCTCCTACGAGCAGTACTTC.

This clone was seen a few times. This chain connects TRBV7-2 to TRBJ2-7, with 9 positions matching TRBD1. Germline values: CDR1 SGHTA, CDR2 FQGNSA. This CDR3 is 14 amino acids long. V shed 3 bases and J 5 bases; nucleotides not matched to a gene: 5. Here the CDR3 reads CASSFKQGAHEQYF. Here the CDR3 DNA reads TGTGCCAGCAGCTTTAAACAGGGGGCCCACGAGCAGTACTTC. The full variable domain, its missing parts supplied by reference TRBV7-2 and TRBJ2-7, is GAGVSQSPSNKVTEKGKDVELRCDPISGHTALYWYRQSLGQGLEFLIYFQGNSAPDKSGLPSDRFSAERTGGSVSTLTIQRTQQEDSAVYLCASSFKQGAHEQYFGPGTRLTVT.

This clone was counted only a few times. The rearrangement uses TRBV9 and TRBJ2-1; 10 bases line up with TRBD2. This CDR3 is 16 amino acids long. Germline trimming cut 1 base from V and 9 bases from J; bases unmatched to any gene: 10. Per the germline V gene, CDR1 is SGDLS and CDR2 is YYNGEE. The CDR3 loop reads CASSVSAGGLIREQFF. CDR3 DNA sequence: TGTGCCAGCAGCGTATCAGCGGGAGGGCTAATTCGTGAGCAGTTCTTC. The full variable domain, its missing parts supplied by reference TRBV9 and TRBJ2-1, is DSGVTQTPKHLITATGQRVTLRCSPRSGDLSVYWYQQSLDQGLQFLIQYYNGEERAKGNILERFSAQQFPDLHSELNLSSLELGDSALYFCASSVSAGGLIREQFFGPGTRLTVL.

V usage is TRBV11-2 and J usage is TRBJ2-2; TRBD1 matches 8 bases. From germline, CDR1 is SGHAT and CDR2 FQNNGV. Trimming removed 5 bases from V and 7 bases from J; junction bases left unmatched: 18. This CDR3 spans 18 amino acids. Here the CDR3 reads CASSKNTGTGQFGGELFF. The CDR3 region has the DNA TGTGCCAGCAGCAAGAACACCGGGACAGGCCAGTTTGGCGGGGAGCTGTTTTTT.

This clone was seen a few times. The CDR3 coding sequence is TGCAGCGTTGAGGGGGGTGGGGTCCCTGTTCTGGCAGATACGCAGTATTTT. Its translation is CSVEGGGVPVLADTQYF. The chain links TRBV29-1 to TRBJ2-3; TRBD2 might be the D (6 bases). Germline V gene lookup returns CDR1 SQVTM and CDR2 ANQGSEA. V was trimmed by 3 bases and J by 4 bases, leaving 23 bases between them. The CDR3 is made up of 17 amino acids.

This chain uses TRBV28 with TRBJ2-7; 10 bases are shared with TRBD1. CDR3 length equals 15 residues. The germline V gene encodes CDR1 MDHEN and CDR2 SYDVKM. V was clipped by 6 bases and J by 5 bases; unmatched bases: 10. The CDR3 nucleotides are TGTGCCAGCAGCACGGGGGGACAGGGGATCAACGAGCAGTACTTC. It encodes CASSTGGQGINEQYF.

This clone was seen a few times. The chain combines TRBV28 with TRBJ2-7, with TRBD1 as a possible D gene (5 bases). The V gene's germline CDR1 is MDHEN and CDR2 SYDVKM. V was clipped by 2 bases and J by 12 bases, with 17 bases between them. The CDR3 contains 13 residues. DNA for the CDR3: TGTGCCAGCAGTTTACCAGCCCCCCACAGGCGGTACTTC. Translation: CASSLPAPHRRYF.

The chain employs TRBV4-2 and TRBJ2-7, with TRBD2 identical over 9 bases. CDR1 and CDR2 (germline): LGHNA, YNFKEQ. The CDR3 runs to 14 residues. Unmatched junction bases numbered 3, after V lost 3 bases and J lost 3 bases. The CDR3 nucleotides read TGTGCCAGCAGCCAGCGGGAGGGCCACTACGAGCAGTACTTC. Translating gives CASSQREGHYEQYF.